This TCR beta chain was identified in a study of blood T cell repertoires in COVID-19. Background on the study: Spain, Italy and the United States supplied samples that represented acute and convalescent COVID-19. The cDNA or gDNA used as material had been derived from T cells, B-cell-depleted T cells, or PBMCs.

The V and J ends lost 4 bases and 2 bases respectively, with 9 bases between them. Germline CDR1 reads ENHRY; CDR2 reads SYGVKD. This CDR3 contains 14 residues. Original handling: Amplification from reference gene primers served as the basis for estimated nucleated cell counts. The repertoire was sequenced with immunoSEQ multiplex PCR; TCRdb's copy has only in-frame clones and lacks some. D and trimming were read from the DNA, whereas the V and J calls and clone size are those reported in that table. The table has some 54,000 clones, 91% seen once. This TCR was sampled from a man aged 55 to 70 with acute or convalescent COVID-19. Sequencing input: peripheral blood. The rearrangement links TRBV10-3 to TRBJ1-5, with D possibly being TRBD1 (5 bases). In DNA, the CDR3 is TGTGCCATCAGTGCCCCGGGGGGCAATCAGCCCCAGCATTTT. Translating gives CAISAPGGNQPQHF.